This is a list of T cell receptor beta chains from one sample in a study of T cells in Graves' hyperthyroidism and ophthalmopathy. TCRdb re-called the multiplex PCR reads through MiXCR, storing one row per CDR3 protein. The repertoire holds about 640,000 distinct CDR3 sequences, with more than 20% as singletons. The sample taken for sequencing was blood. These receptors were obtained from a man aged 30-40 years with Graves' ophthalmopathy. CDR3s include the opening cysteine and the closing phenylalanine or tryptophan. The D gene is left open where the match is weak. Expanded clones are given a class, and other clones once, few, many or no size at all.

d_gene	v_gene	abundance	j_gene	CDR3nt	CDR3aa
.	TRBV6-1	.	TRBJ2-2	TGTGCCAGCAGCCAAGGGTCTGGAAACACCGGGGAGCTGTTTTTT	CASSQGSGNTGELFF
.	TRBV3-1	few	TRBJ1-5	TGTGCCAGCAGCCAAGCCGGGGCCGACAATCAGCCCCAGCATTTT	CASSQAGADNQPQHF
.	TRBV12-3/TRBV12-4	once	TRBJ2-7	TGTGCCAGCAGTTTACCAGCGCTGGGGACCTACGAGCAGTACTTC	CASSLPALGTYEQYF
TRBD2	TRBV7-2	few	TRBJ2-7	TGTGCCAGCAGCAACTTAGCGGGTAGCGAGCAGTACTTC	CASSNLAGSEQYF
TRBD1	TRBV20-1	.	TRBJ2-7	TGCAGTAGGGGACAGGGACGTCGTGAGCAGTACTTC	CSRGQGRREQYF
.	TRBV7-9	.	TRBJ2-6	TGTGCCAGCACGACCGGGACGGATTCTTCCTCTGGGGCCAACGTCCTGACTTTC	CASTTGTDSSSGANVLTF
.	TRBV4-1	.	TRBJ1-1	TGCGCCAGCAGCCAAGACGTTGGCTGGACTGAAGCTTTCTTT	CASSQDVGWTEAFF
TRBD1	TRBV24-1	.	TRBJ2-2	TGTGCCACCAGTGTCGCCACCGGGACAGGGGGCACCGGGGAGCTGTTTTTT	CATSVATGTGGTGELFF
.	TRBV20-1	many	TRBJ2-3	TGCAGTGCTCGGGACGGACCTAGGAATACGCAGTATTTT	CSARDGPRNTQYF
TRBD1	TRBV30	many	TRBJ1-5	TGTGCCTGGGGACAGGGAGACAATCAGCCCCAGCATTTT	CAWGQGDNQPQHF
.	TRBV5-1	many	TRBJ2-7	TGCGCCAGCAGCTTGGCAGGGACCGGAGGCTTCGGCTGGGACGAGCAGTACTTC	CASSLAGTGGFGWDEQYF
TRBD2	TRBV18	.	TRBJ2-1	TGTGCCAGCTCCCCCGCTGGCGGGAGGGTTAATGAGCAGTTCTTC	CASSPAGGRVNEQFF
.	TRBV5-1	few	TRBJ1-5	TGCGCCAGCAGCTTGGATTCAGGGGCCCAGCCCCAGCATTTT	CASSLDSGAQPQHF
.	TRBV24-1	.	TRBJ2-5	TGTGCCACCAGTGATTTTGCCTCCGGAGAGACCCAGTACTTC	CATSDFASGETQYF
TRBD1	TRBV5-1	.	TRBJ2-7	TGTGCCAGCAGCTCAATCCGGGACAGGGGCTCCGAGCAGTACTTC	CASSSIRDRGSEQYF
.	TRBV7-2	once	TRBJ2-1	TGTGCCAGCAGCTTAGGGGGGGACGGGTACAATGAGCAGTTCTTC	CASSLGGDGYNEQFF
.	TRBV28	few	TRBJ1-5	TGTGCCAGCAGTTTAAGGACAGCCATTAATCAGCCCCAGCTTTTT	CASSLRTAINQPQLF
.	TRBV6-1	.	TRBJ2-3	TGTGCCACGCAAGAGGCCGGGGGAAACACAGATACGCAGTATTTT	CATQEAGGNTDTQYF
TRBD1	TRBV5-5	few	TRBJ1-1	TGTGCCAGCAGCTCGCCCCTACAGGGGGCGAGCACTGAAGCTTTCTTT	CASSSPLQGASTEAFF
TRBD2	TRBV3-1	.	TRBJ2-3	TGTGCCAGCAGCCAAACGTTTTACGGGAGGGAAAATACGCAGTATTTT	CASSQTFYGRENTQYF